The rows below give T cell receptor beta chains drawn from one sample of a study of identical twins. TCRdb reprocessed the 5' RACE reads via MiXCR and lists one record per CDR3 protein. The sample contains fewer than 900,000 distinct CDR3 sequences, about 18% of which appear only once. This sample was also put to use in a study of T cells expressing NK-cell markers.

Sequencing was done on a sample of PBMCs. Receptors originate from a woman between 18 and 29 years old in good health. Both conserved end residues are part of each CDR3. D genes are given only for firm matches. The listing skips clone size in some rows; elsewhere it reads once, few, many or a size class.

clone size	CDR3 length	V gene	D gene	J gene	CDR3 protein	CDR3 DNA
NA	11	TRBV12-3/TRBV12-4	NA	TRBJ1-1	CASAGGTEAFF	TGTGCCAGCGCAGGTGGGACTGAAGCTTTCTTT
few	15	TRBV6-2/TRBV6-3	NA	TRBJ2-4	CASSYPGPLRNIQYF	TGTGCCAGCAGTTACCCGGGTCCCCTGAGGAACATTCAGTACTTC
few	15	TRBV6-1	TRBD2	TRBJ2-5	CASSRAGARGETQYF	TGTGCCAGCAGTCGAGCGGGAGCGAGAGGGGAGACCCAGTACTTC
NA	16	TRBV6-2/TRBV6-3	TRBD2	TRBJ2-7	CASSYRLAGVSYEQYF	TGTGCCAGCAGTTACCGACTAGCGGGAGTCTCCTACGAGCAGTACTTC
few	12	TRBV6-2/TRBV6-3	NA	TRBJ2-1	CASSYWANKQFF	TGTGCCAGCAGTTACTGGGCTAATAAGCAGTTCTTC
many	15	TRBV20-1	TRBD2	TRBJ2-3	CSARRMRGGTDTQYF	TGCAGTGCTAGGAGAATGCGGGGGGGCACAGATACGCAGTATTTT
once	15	TRBV19	NA	TRBJ2-7	CASSIVAGTRNEQYF	TGTGCCAGTAGTATAGTCGCGGGAACGAGGAACGAGCAGTACTTC
many	13	TRBV12-3/TRBV12-4	NA	TRBJ2-3	CASSPPTTDTQYF	TGTGCCAGCAGCCCCCCCACTACAGATACGCAGTATTTT
many	14	TRBV20-1	TRBD2	TRBJ2-1	CSAALGLARNEQFF	TGCAGTGCAGCCCTCGGACTAGCGAGAAATGAGCAGTTCTTC
NA	16	TRBV9	TRBD2	TRBJ2-1	CASSSSPGGLNNEQFF	TGTGCCAGCAGCTCGAGCCCGGGGGGGCTCAACAATGAGCAGTTCTTC
NA	16	TRBV12-5	TRBD1	TRBJ1-5	CASGLVGQVSNQPQHF	TGTGCTAGTGGTTTGGTCGGACAGGTTAGCAATCAGCCCCAGCATTTT
many	15	TRBV12-3/TRBV12-4	NA	TRBJ1-1	CASTIPGDSNTEAFF	TGTGCCAGCACTATTCCAGGGGATTCGAACACTGAAGCTTTCTTT
NA	14	TRBV7-2	NA	TRBJ2-7	CACTPWAGAHEQYF	TGTGCCTGCACCCCGTGGGCCGGGGCACACGAGCAGTACTTC
NA	15	TRBV12-3/TRBV12-4	NA	TRBJ1-1	CASRWGGARDTEAFF	TGTGCCAGCAGGTGGGGGGGGGCGCGAGACACTGAAGCTTTCTTT
few	16	TRBV6-1	NA	TRBJ2-7	CASSPRRRLAGYEQYF	TGTGCCAGCTCCCCCAGGCGTAGGCTAGCCGGATACGAGCAGTACTTC
NA	16	TRBV20-1	NA	TRBJ2-1	CSARALEAGAFGEQFF	TGCAGTGCTAGAGCGCTCGAGGCGGGGGCCTTTGGTGAGCAGTTCTTC
few	14	TRBV20-1	NA	TRBJ2-5	CSASRGHPQETQYF	TGCAGTGCTTCCCGAGGACATCCCCAAGAGACCCAGTACTTC
few	13	TRBV7-8	NA	TRBJ2-5	CASSPLADETQYF	TGTGCCAGCAGTCCCCTAGCTGACGAGACCCAGTACTTC
NA	15	TRBV7-9	NA	TRBJ1-2	CASSLGRAPLYGYTF	TGTGCCAGCAGCTTAGGGAGGGCGCCCCTCTATGGCTACACCTTC
few	15	TRBV5-5	NA	TRBJ2-2	CASSEAGARTGELFF	TGTGCCAGCAGTGAGGCCGGGGCCCGCACCGGGGAGCTGTTTTTT
few	13	TRBV19	NA	TRBJ2-5	CASKQTAQETQYF	TGTGCCAGTAAGCAGACAGCCCAAGAGACCCAGTACTTC
NA	15	TRBV20-1	TRBD2	TRBJ2-2	CSAILAGGIPGELFF	TGCAGTGCTATTCTAGCGGGGGGGATACCCGGGGAGCTGTTTTTT
NA	17	TRBV15	NA	TRBJ2-7	CATSPRMGTAWLYEQYF	TGTGCCACCAGCCCACGAATGGGGACCGCCTGGCTCTACGAGCAGTACTTC
few	13	TRBV25-1	NA	TRBJ2-7	CASYGGSYYEQYF	TGTGCCAGCTACGGAGGGTCTTACTACGAGCAGTACTTC
NA	14	TRBV12-3/TRBV12-4	NA	TRBJ2-7	CASSFSGAYYEQYF	TGTGCCAGCAGTTTTTCCGGGGCTTACTACGAGCAGTACTTC
many	14	TRBV20-1	TRBD1	TRBJ1-3	CSARVNRGLHTIYF	TGCAGTGCTAGAGTAAACAGGGGGCTTCACACCATATATTTT
few	15	TRBV5-1	NA	TRBJ2-3	CASSWGGASTDTQYF	TGCGCCAGCAGCTGGGGTGGTGCGAGCACAGATACGCAGTATTTT
NA	14	TRBV29-1	NA	TRBJ2-7	CSAARRAGSYEQYF	TGCAGCGCCGCTCGGCGGGCAGGGTCCTACGAGCAGTACTTC
few	13	TRBV10-3	NA	TRBJ2-5	CAIRRDSQETQYF	TGTGCCATCCGGCGGGACAGTCAAGAGACCCAGTACTTC
few	15	TRBV11-2	TRBD1	TRBJ2-5	CASSLGGQGVETQYF	TGTGCCAGCAGCTTAGGAGGACAGGGGGTAGAGACCCAGTACTTC
once	16	TRBV3-1	NA	TRBJ1-5	CASSQGYRGNNQPQHF	TGTGCCAGCAGCCAAGGATACAGAGGTAACAATCAGCCCCAGCATTTT
NA	14	TRBV12-3/TRBV12-4	NA	TRBJ2-1	CASSLRGNGNEQFF	TGTGCCAGCAGTTTGAGGGGTAATGGGAATGAGCAGTTCTTC
few	13	TRBV5-1	NA	TRBJ2-3	CASSVQVSDTQYF	TGCGCCAGCAGCGTCCAAGTTAGTGATACGCAGTATTTT
NA	13	TRBV18	NA	TRBJ1-2	CASSPHADYGYTF	TGTGCCAGCTCACCACACGCGGACTATGGCTACACCTTC
NA	15	TRBV20-1	NA	TRBJ2-6	CSAREVGVGANVLTF	TGCAGTGCTAGAGAGGTGGGCGTAGGGGCCAACGTCCTGACTTTC
once	18	TRBV5-6	TRBD2	TRBJ2-1	CASSLEGPSGSSFGEQFF	TGTGCCAGCAGCTTGGAAGGTCCTAGCGGGTCATCGTTTGGTGAGCAGTTCTTC
NA	17	TRBV24-1	TRBD1	TRBJ2-2	CATSETGQGPAAGELFF	TGTGCCACCAGTGAAACGGGACAGGGGCCGGCCGCCGGGGAGCTGTTTTTT
few	11	TRBV30	NA	TRBJ1-1	CAWSLTAEAFF	TGTGCCTGGAGTCTGACAGCTGAAGCTTTCTTT
few	12	TRBV12-3/TRBV12-4	NA	TRBJ2-1	CASSLASQYQFF	TGTGCCAGCAGTTTAGCGTCGCAGTATCAGTTCTTC
NA	14	TRBV6-1	NA	TRBJ1-5	CASSRFIGSQPQHF	TGTGCCAGCAGTCGGTTTATAGGTTCTCAGCCCCAGCATTTT
NA	13	TRBV6-6	TRBD1	TRBJ2-1	CASSSTGGNEQFF	TGTGCCAGCAGTTCGACAGGGGGAAATGAGCAGTTCTTC
NA	17	TRBV20-1	NA	TRBJ2-2	CSARVSGVDWNTGELFF	TGCAGTGCTAGAGTGTCAGGTGTGGACTGGAACACCGGGGAGCTGTTTTTT
many	14	TRBV6-1	NA	TRBJ1-5	CASSDRGGNQPQHF	TGTGCCAGCAGTGACAGGGGCGGCAATCAGCCCCAGCATTTT
once	16	TRBV20-1	TRBD2	TRBJ2-3	CSARALPGGRADTQYF	TGCAGTGCTAGAGCCCTCCCGGGGGGGCGAGCAGATACGCAGTATTTT
few	12	TRBV12-3/TRBV12-4	NA	TRBJ2-7	CASSLVFYEQYF	TGTGCCAGTAGCCTAGTCTTCTACGAGCAGTACTTC
NA	18	TRBV5-1	TRBD2	TRBJ2-3	CASSLAASGRLVTDTQYF	TGCGCCAGCAGCTTGGCGGCTAGCGGGAGGTTGGTCACAGATACGCAGTATTTT
NA	13	TRBV29-1	NA	TRBJ2-2	CSVVGADTGELFF	TGCAGCGTTGTGGGGGCGGACACCGGGGAGCTGTTTTTT
NA	16	TRBV3-1	NA	TRBJ1-1	CASSQDWKGAVAEAFF	TGTGCCAGCAGCCAAGATTGGAAGGGCGCGGTCGCTGAAGCTTTCTTT
few	16	TRBV11-2	TRBD2	TRBJ2-1	CASSPLSGRIFNEQFF	TGTGCCAGCAGTCCCCTTAGCGGGAGAATATTCAATGAGCAGTTCTTC
NA	13	TRBV10-3	NA	TRBJ1-5	CAISEYTNQPQHF	TGTGCCATCAGTGAGTATACAAATCAGCCCCAGCATTTT
NA	12	TRBV29-1	NA	TRBJ2-3	CSVETGRDTQYF	TGCAGCGTTGAAACAGGGCGGGATACGCAGTATTTT
NA	13	TRBV6-2/TRBV6-3	NA	TRBJ2-1	CASSYVKGQEQFF	TGTGCCAGCAGTTACGTGAAGGGCCAAGAGCAGTTCTTC
NA	16	TRBV3-1	TRBD2	TRBJ2-3	CASSQTSGGASNTQYF	TGTGCCAGCAGCCAAACTAGCGGGGGGGCCTCTAATACGCAGTATTTT
few	17	TRBV6-5	TRBD1	TRBJ1-3	CASSFRGPSVSGNTIYF	TGTGCCAGCAGTTTCAGGGGGCCGTCTGTCTCTGGAAACACCATATATTTT
few	13	TRBV5-1	TRBD1	TRBJ1-1	CASRWTGNTEAFF	TGCGCCAGCAGGTGGACAGGGAACACTGAAGCTTTCTTT
few	13	TRBV7-2	NA	TRBJ2-3	CASSLPRADTQYF	TGTGCCAGCAGCTTACCTCGAGCAGATACGCAGTATTTT
few	14	TRBV7-9	NA	TRBJ2-3	CASSLVLSPDTQYF	TGTGCCAGCAGCTTAGTTCTTAGTCCAGATACGCAGTATTTT
few	13	TRBV4-3	NA	TRBJ2-3	CASSVQAYDTQYF	TGCGCCAGCAGCGTGCAGGCGTACGATACGCAGTATTTT
NA	15	TRBV5-1	TRBD1	TRBJ2-1	CASSSPGQGVSEQFF	TGCGCCAGCAGCTCACCGGGACAGGGGGTCAGTGAGCAGTTCTTC
NA	16	TRBV11-2	NA	TRBJ2-1	CASSLGLGTRHNEQFF	TGTGCCAGCAGCTTAGGTCTTGGGACAAGGCACAATGAGCAGTTCTTC